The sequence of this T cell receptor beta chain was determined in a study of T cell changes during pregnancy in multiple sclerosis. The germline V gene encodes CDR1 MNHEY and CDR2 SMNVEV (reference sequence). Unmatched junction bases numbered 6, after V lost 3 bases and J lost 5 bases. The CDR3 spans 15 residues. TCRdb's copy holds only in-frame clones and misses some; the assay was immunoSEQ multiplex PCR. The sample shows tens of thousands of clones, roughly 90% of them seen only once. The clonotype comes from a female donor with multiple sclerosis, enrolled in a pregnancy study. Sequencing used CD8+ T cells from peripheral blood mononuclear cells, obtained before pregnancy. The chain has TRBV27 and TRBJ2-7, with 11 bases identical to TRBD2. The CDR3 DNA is TGTGCCAGCAGTTTCCCTAGCGGGGGGCGGCACGAGCAGTACTTC. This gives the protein CASSFPSGGRHEQYF.